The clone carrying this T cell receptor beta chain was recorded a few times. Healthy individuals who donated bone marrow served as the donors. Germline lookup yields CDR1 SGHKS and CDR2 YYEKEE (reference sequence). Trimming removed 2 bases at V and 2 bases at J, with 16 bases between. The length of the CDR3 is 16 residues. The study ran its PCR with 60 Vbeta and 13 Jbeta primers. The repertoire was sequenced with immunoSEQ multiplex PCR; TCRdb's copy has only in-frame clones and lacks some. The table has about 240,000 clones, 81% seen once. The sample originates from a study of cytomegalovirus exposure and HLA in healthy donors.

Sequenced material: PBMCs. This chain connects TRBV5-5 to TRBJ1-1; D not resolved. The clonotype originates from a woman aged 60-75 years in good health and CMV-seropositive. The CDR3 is CASSFANPLLNTEAFF. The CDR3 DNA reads TGTGCCAGCAGCTTCGCCAACCCACTACTAAACACTGAAGCTTTCTTT. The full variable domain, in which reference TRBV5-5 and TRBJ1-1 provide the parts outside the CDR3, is DAGVTQSPTHLIKTRGQQVTLRCSPISGHKSVSWYQQVLGQGPQFIFQYYEKEERGRGNFPDRFSARQFPNYSSELNVNALLLGDSALYLCASSFANPLLNTEAFFGQGTRLTVV.